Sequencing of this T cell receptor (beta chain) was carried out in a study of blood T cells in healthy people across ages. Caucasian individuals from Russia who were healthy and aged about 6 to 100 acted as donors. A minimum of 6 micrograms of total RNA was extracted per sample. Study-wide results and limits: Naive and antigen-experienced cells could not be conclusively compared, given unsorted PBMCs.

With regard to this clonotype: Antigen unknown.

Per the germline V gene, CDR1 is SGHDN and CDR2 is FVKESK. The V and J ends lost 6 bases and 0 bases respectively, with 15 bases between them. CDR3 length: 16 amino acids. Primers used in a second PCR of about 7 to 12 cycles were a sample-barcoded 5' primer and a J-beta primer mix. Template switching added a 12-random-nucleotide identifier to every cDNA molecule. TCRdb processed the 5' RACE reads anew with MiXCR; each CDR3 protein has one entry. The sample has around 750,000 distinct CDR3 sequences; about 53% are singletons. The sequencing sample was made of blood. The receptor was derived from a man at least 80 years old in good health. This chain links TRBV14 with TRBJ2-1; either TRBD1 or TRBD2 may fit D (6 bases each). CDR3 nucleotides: TGTGCCAGCAGGAAGGGGGGCTTAAGCTCCTACAATGAGCAGTTCTTC. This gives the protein CASRKGGLSSYNEQFF.